Listed below are T cell receptor beta chains from one sample, sequenced in a study of blood T cell repertoires in COVID-19. Clones were sequenced by immunoSEQ multiplex PCR, and TCRdb holds only the in-frame ones, with some missing. The profile shows roughly 300,000 clones, about 90% of them singletons. The sequencing sample was made of PBMCs or T cells enriched from blood (not recorded which). The receptors were gathered from a woman in her twenties or thirties who had recovered from COVID-19. Each CDR3 is given with its conserved first and last residue. A D gene is named only where the DNA matches it firmly. Expanded clones get a size class; other rows say once, few or many, or leave the size out.

TRBJ1-2	NA	TRBD1	TRBV7-6	CASSLKQGGGRGYTF	TGTGCCAGCAGCTTAAAACAGGGGGGTGGACGGGGCTACACCTTC
TRBJ1-4	NA	TRBD1	TRBV6-5	CASRSGQATNEKLFF	TGTGCCAGCAGGTCCGGACAGGCAACTAATGAAAAACTGTTTTTT
TRBJ2-3	NA	TRBD2	TRBV3-1/TRBV3-2	CASRKVASGGVYTQYF	TGTGCCAGCCGAAAAGTGGCTAGCGGGGGAGTATATACGCAGTATTTT
TRBJ1-2	few	NA	TRBV6-5	CASSLRTANAYGYTF	TGTGCCAGCAGTCTACGGACAGCTAACGCCTATGGCTACACCTTC
TRBJ1-2	NA	NA	TRBV29-1	CSVERGQGIGGYTF	TGCAGCGTTGAAAGAGGGCAGGGGATAGGGGGCTACACCTTC
TRBJ1-3	NA	NA	TRBV5-1	CASSLPGAGNTIYF	TGCGCCAGCAGCTTACCGGGGGCTGGAAACACCATATATTTT
TRBJ2-3	NA	NA	TRBV24-1	CATSGRRDNSDTQYF	TGTGCCACCAGTGGCCGCCGGGACAACTCAGATACGCAGTATTTT
TRBJ1-1	NA	NA	TRBV4-1	CASSQTADLDTEAFF	TGCGCCAGCAGCCAAACGGCGGATCTGGACACTGAAGCTTTCTTT
TRBJ2-1	NA	TRBD1	TRBV16	CASSLDRVWSYNEQFF	TGTGCCAGCAGCCTGGACAGGGTATGGTCCTACAATGAGCAGTTCTTC
TRBJ1-2	NA	TRBD1	TRBV11-2	CASSAGGGYGYTF	TGTGCCAGCAGCGCAGGGGGCGGGTATGGCTACACCTTC
TRBJ2-2	NA	NA	TRBV19	CASNGQRNTGELFF	TGTGCCAGTAATGGGCAGAGAAACACCGGGGAGCTGTTTTTT
TRBJ1-1	NA	TRBD1	TRBV5-1	CASSLLDRGRRTEAFF	TGCGCCAGCAGCTTGTTGGACAGGGGGCGGCGAACTGAAGCTTTCTTT
TRBJ1-2	NA	NA	TRBV14	CASSQDGRANYGYTF	TGTGCCAGCAGCCAAGATGGCAGGGCTAACTATGGCTACACCTTC
TRBJ1-3	NA	NA	TRBV6-5	CASKRGFSGNTIYF	TGTGCCAGTAAACGGGGTTTCTCTGGAAACACCATATATTTT
TRBJ2-3	NA	NA	TRBV5-1	CASSTDRGTDTQYF	TGCGCCAGCAGCACCGACAGAGGCACAGATACGCAGTATTTT